The rows below give T cell receptor beta chains drawn from one sample of a study of technical replicates of blood from a few donors. Only in-frame clones appear in the TCRdb table, and some are missing; sequencing was by immunoSEQ multiplex PCR. The profile shows more than 65,000 clones, roughly 90% of them singletons. Sequencing input: T cells isolated from PBMCs. The receptors originated from a human donor in good health. Both conserved end residues are part of each CDR3. The order of the fields is clone size, V gene, J gene, D gene, CDR3 protein, CDR3 DNA. D genes are given only for firm matches. Not all rows give a size; the values are once, few, many and, for expanded clones, a class.

>.|TRBV25-1|TRBJ2-7|TRBD2
CASSLGLATYEQYF
TGTGCCAGCAGTTTGGGACTAGCGACCTACGAGCAGTACTTC
>.|TRBV7-8|TRBJ2-7|TRBD2
CASSLGMWGTSGYEQYF
TGTGCCAGCAGCTTGGGCATGTGGGGGACTAGCGGATACGAGCAGTACTTC
>.|TRBV7-9|TRBJ2-3|TRBD1
CASSHRDRGPTDTQYF
TGTGCCAGCAGCCACCGGGACAGGGGACCCACAGATACGCAGTATTTT
>.|TRBV28|TRBJ2-5|.
CASSFETQYF
TGTGCCAGCTCCTTCGAGACCCAGTACTTC
>.|TRBV5-1|TRBJ2-3|TRBD2
CASSTGLAGRPSTDTQYF
TGCGCCAGCAGCACCGGACTAGCGGGGCGCCCTAGCACAGATACGCAGTATTTT
>.|TRBV5-1|TRBJ1-1|.
CASSLNRAEAFF
TGCGCCAGCAGCTTGAACAGGGCCGAAGCTTTCTTT
>.|TRBV5-4|TRBJ2-7|TRBD2
CASSPFLGEGLEQYF
TGTGCCAGCAGCCCCTTTTTGGGGGAGGGCCTTGAGCAGTACTTC
>.|TRBV7-2|TRBJ1-5|.
CASSLVPGSSNQPQHF
TGTGCCAGCAGCTTAGTGCCAGGATCTAGCAATCAGCCCCAGCATTTT
>.|TRBV5-1|TRBJ1-5|.
CASSTEEDPYSNQPQHF
TGCGCCAGCAGCACCGAGGAGGACCCCTATAGCAATCAGCCCCAGCATTTT
>.|TRBV28|TRBJ2-7|TRBD2
CASNKPSGGFYEQYF
TGTGCCAGCAATAAACCTAGCGGGGGCTTCTACGAGCAGTACTTC
>.|TRBV5-5|TRBJ1-1|.
CASSLKSPGHMMNTEAFF
TGTGCCAGCAGCTTGAAAAGTCCGGGACACATGATGAACACTGAAGCTTTCTTT
>.|TRBV6-1|TRBJ2-1|.
CASSDSGESYNEQFF
TGTGCCAGCAGTGACTCGGGGGAGTCTTACAATGAGCAGTTCTTC
>.|TRBV11-2|TRBJ1-1|.
CASSLDSVLNTEAFF
TGTGCCAGCAGCTTAGATTCAGTTCTTAACACTGAAGCTTTCTTT
>few|TRBV10-1|TRBJ2-7|.
CASSESSFGSGGNEQYF
TGCGCCAGCAGTGAGTCGAGCTTTGGTTCAGGAGGAAACGAGCAGTACTTC
>.|TRBV13|TRBJ2-5|.
CASSPRGGKETQYF
TGTGCCAGCAGCCCTCGAGGGGGAAAAGAGACCCAGTACTTC
>.|TRBV5-1|TRBJ2-7|TRBD2
CASSLVGLVAGVSEQYF
TGCGCCAGCAGCTTGGTGGGATTAGTGGCGGGAGTAAGCGAGCAGTACTTC
>.|TRBV10-3|TRBJ1-3|TRBD1
CAIVPGGLNTIYF
TGTGCCATCGTTCCAGGGGGTTTAAACACCATATATTTT
>.|TRBV7-9|TRBJ2-7|TRBD1
CASSPWQGDLYEQYF
TGTGCCAGCAGCCCCTGGCAGGGGGACCTCTACGAGCAGTACTTC
>.|TRBV30|TRBJ2-7|.
CAWSAPGSPYEQYF
TGTGCCTGGAGTGCCCCTGGGAGTCCCTACGAGCAGTACTTC
>once|TRBV7-9|TRBJ2-1|TRBD2
CASSLGLAGAEPFF
TGTGCCAGCAGCTTGGGTCTAGCGGGAGCTGAGCCGTTCTTC
>.|TRBV11-2|TRBJ2-7|TRBD2
CASSFGTSGSYEQYF
TGTGCCAGCAGCTTCGGGACTAGCGGCTCCTACGAGCAGTACTTC
>.|TRBV2|TRBJ2-7|.
CASLLQSYEQYF
TGTGCCAGCCTGCTTCAGTCCTACGAGCAGTACTTC
>.|TRBV4-3|TRBJ2-1|.
CASSQLGSSYNEQFF
TGCGCCAGCAGCCAGCTCGGGAGCTCCTACAATGAGCAGTTCTTC
>.|TRBV6-5|TRBJ2-7|TRBD1
CASSLTGVYEQYF
TGTGCCAGCAGTTTGACAGGGGTCTACGAGCAGTACTTC
>once|TRBV5-4|TRBJ1-3|TRBD1
CASSPGTGVGNTIYF
TGTGCCAGCAGCCCAGGGACAGGGGTGGGAAACACCATATATTTT
>.|TRBV19|TRBJ1-3|.
CASSIPPRSTSPGNTIYF
TGTGCCAGTAGTATCCCGCCGCGGTCGACTTCGCCGGGAAACACCATATATTTT
>.|TRBV7-2|TRBJ2-3|.
CASSSGWADTQYF
TGTGCCAGCAGCTCAGGGTGGGCAGATACGCAGTATTTT
>.|TRBV7-3|TRBJ2-1|TRBD2
CASSSLAGGSYEQFF
TGTGCCAGCAGCTCCCTAGCGGGAGGTAGTTATGAGCAGTTCTTC
>.|TRBV9|TRBJ1-5|.
CASSPGLAQPQHF
TGTGCCAGCAGCCCGGGGTTAGCTCAGCCCCAGCATTTT
>.|TRBV7-2|TRBJ2-7|.
CASSANPRAPPNEQYF
TGTGCCAGCAGCGCCAACCCGCGGGCCCCACCCAACGAGCAGTACTTC
>.|TRBV11-3|TRBJ2-1|.
CASSLVTDQYNEQFF
TGTGCCAGCAGCTTAGTCACAGACCAATACAATGAGCAGTTCTTC